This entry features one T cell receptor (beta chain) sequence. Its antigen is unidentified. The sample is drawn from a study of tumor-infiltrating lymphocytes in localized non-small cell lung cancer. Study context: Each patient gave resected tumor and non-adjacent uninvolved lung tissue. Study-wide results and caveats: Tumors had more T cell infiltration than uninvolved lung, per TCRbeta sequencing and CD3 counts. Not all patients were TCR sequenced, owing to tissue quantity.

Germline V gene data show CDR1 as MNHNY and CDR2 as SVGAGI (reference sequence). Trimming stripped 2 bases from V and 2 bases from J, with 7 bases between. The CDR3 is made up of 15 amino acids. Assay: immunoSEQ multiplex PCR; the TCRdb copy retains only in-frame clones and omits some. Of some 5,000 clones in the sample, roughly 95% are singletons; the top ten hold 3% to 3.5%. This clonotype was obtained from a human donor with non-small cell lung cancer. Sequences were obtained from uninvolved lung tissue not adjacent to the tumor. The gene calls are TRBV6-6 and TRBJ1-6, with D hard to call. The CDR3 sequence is CASSYTDTYNSPLHF. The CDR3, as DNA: TGTGCCAGCAGTTACACCGACACCTATAATTCACCCCTCCACTTT.